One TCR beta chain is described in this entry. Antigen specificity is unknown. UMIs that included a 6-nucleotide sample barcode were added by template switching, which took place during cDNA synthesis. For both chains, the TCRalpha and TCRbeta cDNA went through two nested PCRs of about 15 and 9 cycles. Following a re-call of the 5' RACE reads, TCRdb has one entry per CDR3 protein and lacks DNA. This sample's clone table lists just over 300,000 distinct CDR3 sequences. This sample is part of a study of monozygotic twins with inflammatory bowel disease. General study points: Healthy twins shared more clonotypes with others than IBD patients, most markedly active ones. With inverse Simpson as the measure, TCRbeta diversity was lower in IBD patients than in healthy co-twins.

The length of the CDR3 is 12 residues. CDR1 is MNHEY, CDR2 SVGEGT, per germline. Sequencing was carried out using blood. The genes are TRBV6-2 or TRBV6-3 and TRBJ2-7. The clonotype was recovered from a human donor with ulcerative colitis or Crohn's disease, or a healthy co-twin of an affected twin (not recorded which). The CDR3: CASSFPEYEQYF.